The 6 T cell receptor beta chains below all came from one sample that was sequenced in a study of cytomegalovirus exposure and HLA in healthy donors. The primer mix had 60 Vbeta and 13 Jbeta primers. Only in-frame clones appear in the TCRdb table, and some are missing; sequencing was by immunoSEQ multiplex PCR. The data contain about 190,000 clones, 86% of them singletons. Source material: PBMCs. These receptors were taken from a woman in her thirties in good health and CMV-seronegative.

The genes are TRBV14 and TRBJ2-7; a possible D gene is TRBD1 (6 bases). The germline V gene has CDR1 SGHDN and CDR2 FVKESK. The CDR3 is made up of 13 amino acids. V lost 5 bases and J lost 3, with 11 bases in between. Here the CDR3 reads CASSYREHYEQYF. The CDR3 DNA reads TGTGCCAGCAGCTACAGGGAACACTACGAGCAGTACTTC.

The chain employs TRBV5-1 and TRBJ1-5; no firm D call. The CDR3 totals 16 residues. The germline V gene has CDR1 SGHRS and CDR2 YFSETQ. Trimming stripped 2 bases from V and 0 bases from J, with 12 bases between. In nucleotides, the CDR3 is TGCGCCAGCAGCTTAGGAGAAAATCATAGCAATCAGCCCCAGCATTTT. Its protein product is CASSLGENHSNQPQHF.

J is TRBJ2-1 and V is TRBV27, with TRBD2 matching over 7 bases. V dropped 4 bases and J dropped 4; count of bases not matched to a gene: 22. This CDR3 region has 20 residues. The V gene's germline CDR1 is MNHEY and CDR2 SMNVEV (reference sequence). CDR3 in DNA: TGTGCCAGCAGTTATAAGTATGGGGGAGGGTCCCTCCAATTATACAATGAGCAGTTCTTC. This codes for CASSYKYGGGSLQLYNEQFF.

V usage is TRBV7-9 and J usage is TRBJ2-2; D is perhaps TRBD2 (6 bases). V dropped 3 bases and J dropped 4 bases, with 6 bases sitting between them. This CDR3 is built from 13 residues. Germline V gene sequence: CDR1 SEHNR, CDR2 FQNEAQ (reference sequence). The CDR3 DNA reads TGTGCCAGCAGCTTCGGGGGCACCGGGGAGCTGTTTTTT. It encodes CASSFGGTGELFF.

Here the CDR3 reads CASSRDLTDTQYF. CDR3 coding DNA: TGTGCCAGCAGTCGGGACTTGACAGATACGCAGTATTTT. The V gene is TRBV2, the J gene TRBJ2-3; D is perhaps TRBD2 (6 bases). The CDR3 length is 13 residues. Germline loops: CDR1 SNHLY, CDR2 FYNNEI. The V and J ends lost 5 bases and 3 bases respectively, with 9 bases between them.

This clone was counted a few times. This chain connects TRBV6-1 to TRBJ1-1; D is uncertain. The V end was cut by 0 bases, the J end by 0 bases, with 8 bases between. The germline V gene encodes CDR1 MNHNS and CDR2 SASEGT. CDR3 length: 15 residues. For the CDR3, the DNA is TGTGCCAGCAGTGAAGCGCCAGGAATGAACACTGAAGCTTTCTTT. Protein product: CASSEAPGMNTEAFF.